This passage covers 2 T cell receptor beta chains from one sample sequenced in a study of glioma-infiltrating T cells. Using RNA template, CDR3s of TCR alpha and beta were amplified with iRepertoire arm-PCR. TCRdb reprocessed the multiplex PCR reads via MiXCR and lists one record per CDR3 protein. The table lists 85,000 to 110,000 distinct CDR3 sequences, around 29% of them singletons, with 44% in the top ten. Material for sequencing was glioma tissue, nonneoplastic brain tissue, or PBMCs (not recorded which). The origin of the receptors is a human donor with low-grade glioma or glioblastoma, undergoing nonglioma brain surgery, or in good health (not recorded which).

This clonotype was counted a few times. The J gene is TRBJ2-7, the V gene TRBV19; 11 bases are shared with TRBD1. This CDR3 has 13 amino acids. Germline lookup yields CDR1 LNHDA and CDR2 SQIVND (reference sequence). Losses at the gene ends were 5 bases for V and 5 bases for J; bases not matched to a gene: 2. The CDR3 DNA is TGTGCCAGTAGTCCGGGACAGGGGGACGAGCAGTACTTC. It specifies CASSPGQGDEQYF.

This clonotype was observed many times. The chain has TRBV28 and TRBJ1-2; D remains unclear. V lost 2 bases and J lost 4, with 8 bases in between. Germline CDR1 reads MDHEN; CDR2 reads SYDVKM. The CDR3 length is 13 residues. CDR3 sequence (DNA): TGTGCCAGCAGTTTAGTAGCGTTCTATGGCTACACCTTC. This codes for CASSLVAFYGYTF.